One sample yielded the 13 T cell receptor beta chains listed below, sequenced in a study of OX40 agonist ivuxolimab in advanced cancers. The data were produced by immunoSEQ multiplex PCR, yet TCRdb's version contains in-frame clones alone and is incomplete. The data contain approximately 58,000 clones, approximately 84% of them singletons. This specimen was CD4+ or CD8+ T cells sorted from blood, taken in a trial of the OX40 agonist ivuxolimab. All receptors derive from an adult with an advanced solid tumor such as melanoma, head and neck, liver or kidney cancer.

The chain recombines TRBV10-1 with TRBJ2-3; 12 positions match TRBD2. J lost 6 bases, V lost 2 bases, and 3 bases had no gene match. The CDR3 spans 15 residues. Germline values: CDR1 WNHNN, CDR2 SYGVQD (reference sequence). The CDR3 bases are TGCGCCAGCAGTGAGGCTAGCGGGAGGGCGGATACGCAGTATTTT. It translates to CASSEASGRADTQYF.

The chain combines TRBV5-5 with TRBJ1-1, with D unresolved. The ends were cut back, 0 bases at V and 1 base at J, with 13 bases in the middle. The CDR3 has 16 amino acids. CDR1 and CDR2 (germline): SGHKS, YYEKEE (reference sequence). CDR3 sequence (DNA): TGTGCCAGCAGCTTGGGCGTACCCCGGGGGAACACTGAAGCTTTCTTT. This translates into CASSLGVPRGNTEAFF.

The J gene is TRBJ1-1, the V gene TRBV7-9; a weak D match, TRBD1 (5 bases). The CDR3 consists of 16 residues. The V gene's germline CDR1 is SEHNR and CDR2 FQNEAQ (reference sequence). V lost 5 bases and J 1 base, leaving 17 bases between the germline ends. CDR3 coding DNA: TGTGCCAGCAGCCCAAGGGGTGTAGGAGCGAACACTGAAGCTTTCTTT. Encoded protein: CASSPRGVGANTEAFF.

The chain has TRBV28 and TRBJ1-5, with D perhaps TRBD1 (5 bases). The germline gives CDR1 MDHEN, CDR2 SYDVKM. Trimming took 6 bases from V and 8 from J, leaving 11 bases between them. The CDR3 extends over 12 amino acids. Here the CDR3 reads CASRELGEPQHF. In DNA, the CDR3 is TGTGCCAGCAGGGAACTAGGGGAGCCCCAGCATTTT.

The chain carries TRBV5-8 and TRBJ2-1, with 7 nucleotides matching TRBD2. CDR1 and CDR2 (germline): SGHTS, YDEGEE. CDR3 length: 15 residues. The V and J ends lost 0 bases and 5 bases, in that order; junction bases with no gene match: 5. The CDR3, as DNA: TGTGCCAGCAGCTTGGGGCTAGCGGTCGACAATGAGCAGTTCTTC. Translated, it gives CASSLGLAVDNEQFF.

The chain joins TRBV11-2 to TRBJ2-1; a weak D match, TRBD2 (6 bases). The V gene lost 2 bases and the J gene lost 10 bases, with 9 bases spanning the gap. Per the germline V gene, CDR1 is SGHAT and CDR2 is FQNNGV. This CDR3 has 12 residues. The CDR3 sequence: CASSLTGLEQFF. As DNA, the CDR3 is TGTGCCAGCAGCTTAACTGGACTAGAGCAGTTCTTC.

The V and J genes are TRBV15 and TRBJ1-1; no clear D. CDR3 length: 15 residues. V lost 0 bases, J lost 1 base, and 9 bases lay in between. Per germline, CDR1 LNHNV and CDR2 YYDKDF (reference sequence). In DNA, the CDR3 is TGTGCCACCAGCAGAGAAAGAATTCGGAACACTGAAGCTTTCTTT. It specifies CATSRERIRNTEAFF.

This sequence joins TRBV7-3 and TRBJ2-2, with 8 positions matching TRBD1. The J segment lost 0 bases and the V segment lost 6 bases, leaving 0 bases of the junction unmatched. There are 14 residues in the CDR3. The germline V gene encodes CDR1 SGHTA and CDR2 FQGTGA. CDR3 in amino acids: CASRQGANTGELFF. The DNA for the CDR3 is TGTGCCAGCAGACAGGGGGCGAACACCGGGGAGCTGTTTTTT.

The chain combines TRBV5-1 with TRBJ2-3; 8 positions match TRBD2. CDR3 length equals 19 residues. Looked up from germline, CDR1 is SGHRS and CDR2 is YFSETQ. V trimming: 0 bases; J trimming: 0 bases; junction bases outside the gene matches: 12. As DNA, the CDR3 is TGCGCCAGCAGCTTGGGCGTCTTCGGTAGCGGGGCTAGCACAGATACGCAGTATTTT. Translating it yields CASSLGVFGSGASTDTQYF.

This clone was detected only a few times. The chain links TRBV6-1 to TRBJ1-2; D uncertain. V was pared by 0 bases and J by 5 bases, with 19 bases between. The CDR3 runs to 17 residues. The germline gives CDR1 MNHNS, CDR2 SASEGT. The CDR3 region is CASSEALAGASGYGYTF. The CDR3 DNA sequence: TGTGCCAGCAGTGAAGCATTAGCAGGCGCCTCTGGATATGGCTACACCTTC.

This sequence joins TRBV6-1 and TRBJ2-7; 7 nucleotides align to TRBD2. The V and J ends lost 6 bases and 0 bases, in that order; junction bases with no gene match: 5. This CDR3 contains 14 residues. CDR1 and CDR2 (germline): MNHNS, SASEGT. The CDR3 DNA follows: TGTGCCAGCAGAACAGCGGGAATCTCCTACGAGCAGTACTTC. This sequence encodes CASRTAGISYEQYF.

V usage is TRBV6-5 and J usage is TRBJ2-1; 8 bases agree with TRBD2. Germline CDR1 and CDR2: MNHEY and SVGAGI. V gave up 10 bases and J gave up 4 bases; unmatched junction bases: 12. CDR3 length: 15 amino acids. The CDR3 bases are TGTGCCACCCGGAAGGCGGGAGGTATATACAATGAGCAGTTCTTC. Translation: CATRKAGGIYNEQFF.

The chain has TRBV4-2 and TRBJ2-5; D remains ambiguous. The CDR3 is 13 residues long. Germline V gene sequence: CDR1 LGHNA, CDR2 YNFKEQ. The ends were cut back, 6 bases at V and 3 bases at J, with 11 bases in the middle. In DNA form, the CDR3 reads TGTGCCAGCAGTCAGTCCCATGAAGAGACCCAGTACTTC. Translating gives CASSQSHEETQYF.